This T cell receptor beta chain was obtained from a study of blood T cell repertoires in COVID-19. Study background: Researchers got acute and convalescent COVID-19 samples from the United States, Italy and Spain.

This clone is a singleton in its sample. Participants, about 18 to 90 years old, spanned 24 US areas. A case of COVID-19 had been met by exposed participants within 2 weeks before study entry. In the study's own analysis: Quantification of nucleated cells was approximated via reference gene primer amplification. Using immunoSEQ multiplex PCR, the repertoire was profiled, and TCRdb retains in-frame clones only, with some absent. V, J and clone size are those of that table, while D and trimming were read from the DNA. The profile shows approximately 300,000 clones, approximately 90% of them singletons. Germline-derived CDR1 and CDR2 are SGHNT and YYREEE (reference sequence). The ends were cut back, 0 bases at V and 6 bases at J, with 21 bases in the middle. The CDR3 length is 17 residues.

Input material: PBMCs or T cells enriched from blood (not recorded which). The chain recombines TRBV5-4 with TRBJ1-2, with a weak D call TRBD1 (6 bases). This TCR derives from a woman aged 25 to 39 who had been exposed to COVID-19. The CDR3 here is CASSLDYGVRGRNGYTF. CDR3 sequence (DNA): TGTGCCAGCAGCTTGGATTATGGCGTCAGGGGAAGGAATGGCTACACCTTC.